The rows below give T cell receptor beta chains drawn from one sample of a study of control samples from healthy donors and cancer patients. Method: immunoSEQ multiplex PCR; TCRdb's copy keeps in-frame clones and lacks some. The sample lists over 75,000 clones, 90% to 95% occurring once. Sequencing was done on a sample of blood. All receptors derive from a man aged 25 to 45 in good health. Each CDR3 is given with its conserved first and last residue. The order of the fields is CDR3 protein, CDR3 DNA, CDR3 length, V gene, J gene, clone size, D gene. The D gene is left open where the match is weak. Clone size is shown for a subset of rows, as once, few, many or a class of expanded clone.

CASSIGLALNTGELFF	TGTGCCAGTAGTATAGGACTAGCGTTGAACACCGGGGAGCTGTTTTTT	16	TRBV19	TRBJ2-2	NA	TRBD2
CASSFTGGAEESGYTF	TGTGCCAGCAGCTTTACAGGGGGCGCGGAGGAGAGTGGCTACACCTTC	16	TRBV9	TRBJ1-2	NA	TRBD1
CAYLGRPGTEAFF	TGTGCCTACCTCGGGCGGCCGGGCACTGAAGCTTTCTTT	13	TRBV30	TRBJ1-1	few	NA
CASSLEQTSNQPQHF	TGTGCCAGCAGCTTGGAACAGACTAGCAATCAGCCCCAGCATTTT	15	TRBV5-8	TRBJ1-5	NA	NA
CASSLAGASAEQFF	TGCGCCAGCAGCTTGGCGGGAGCTTCGGCTGAGCAGTTCTTC	14	TRBV5-1	TRBJ2-1	NA	NA
CASSLFGSYNEQFF	TGTGCCAGCAGTTTATTCGGCTCCTACAATGAGCAGTTCTTC	14	TRBV6-5	TRBJ2-1	NA	NA
CASSLGPYNQPQHF	TGTGCCAGCAGCTTAGGACCGTACAATCAGCCCCAGCATTTT	14	TRBV7-2	TRBJ1-5	NA	NA
CASSSPAGAYNEQFF	TGTGCCAGCAGTTCTCCCGCGGGGGCCTACAATGAGCAGTTCTTC	15	TRBV28	TRBJ2-1	NA	TRBD2
CASSEEGSGNQPQHF	TGTGCCAGCAGTGAAGAAGGTTCTGGCAATCAGCCCCAGCATTTT	15	TRBV6-1	TRBJ1-5	once	NA
CASSYSKTQYF	TGTGCCAGCAGTTACAGTAAGACCCAGTACTTC	11	TRBV6-6	TRBJ2-5	NA	NA
CASGLGAYEQYF	TGTGCCAGCGGGCTGGGCGCCTACGAGCAGTACTTC	12	TRBV6-5	TRBJ2-7	NA	NA
CASSEAQGATYNEQFF	TGCGCCAGCAGTGAGGCACAGGGGGCAACCTACAATGAGCAGTTCTTC	16	TRBV10-1	TRBJ2-1	NA	TRBD1
CASSPDTGTGIGYTF	TGTGCCAGCTCACCTGACACCGGGACAGGGATAGGCTACACCTTC	15	TRBV18	TRBJ1-2	NA	TRBD1
CASSLEGRWGNTIYF	TGTGCCAGCAGCTTAGAGGGGCGGTGGGGAAACACCATATATTTT	15	TRBV7-9	TRBJ1-3	NA	NA
CASSLSTSESYNEQFF	TGTGCCAGCAGCCTCTCGACTAGCGAGAGCTACAATGAGCAGTTCTTC	16	TRBV27	TRBJ2-1	NA	TRBD2
CASSDDRDLSYEQYF	TGTGCCAGCAGCGACGACAGGGACCTCTCCTACGAGCAGTACTTC	15	TRBV2	TRBJ2-7	NA	TRBD1
CASSLVGAWNTGELFF	TGTGCCAGCAGCTTGGTTGGGGCTTGGAACACCGGGGAGCTGTTTTTT	16	TRBV5-8	TRBJ2-2	NA	NA
CAWSVGQENQPQHF	TGTGCCTGGAGTGTAGGTCAGGAGAATCAGCCCCAGCATTTT	14	TRBV30	TRBJ1-5	NA	NA
CASSSWRGGDNEQFF	TGTGCCAGCAGTTCCTGGCGGGGGGGGGACAATGAGCAGTTCTTC	15	TRBV6-2/TRBV6-3	TRBJ2-1	once	TRBD2
CASSARTGQETQYF	TGTGCCAGCAGTGCGAGGACAGGGCAAGAGACCCAGTACTTC	14	TRBV6-2/TRBV6-3	TRBJ2-5	NA	TRBD1
CASSPQPKTGSYGYTF	TGTGCCAGCAGCCCACAGCCCAAGACAGGCAGTTATGGCTACACCTTC	16	TRBV9	TRBJ1-2	NA	NA
CATSTRTGTNYNEQFF	TGTGCCACCAGCACTCGGACCGGGACTAACTACAATGAGCAGTTCTTC	16	TRBV15	TRBJ2-1	few	TRBD2
CASSPRGRGTSYEQYF	TGTGCCAGCAGTCCACGAGGACGAGGGACTTCCTACGAGCAGTACTTC	16	TRBV6-2/TRBV6-3	TRBJ2-7	NA	NA
CASSRWGRDTGELFF	TGTGCCAGCAGCCGATGGGGCAGGGACACCGGGGAGCTGTTTTTT	15	TRBV3-1/TRBV3-2	TRBJ2-2	NA	NA
CASSLHGGLQPQHF	TGTGCCAGCAGTCTGCATGGGGGGCTGCAGCCCCAGCATTTT	14	TRBV6-5	TRBJ1-5	few	NA
CATSRVGTGEWTQYF	TGTGCCACCAGCAGAGTCGGGACAGGGGAGTGGACCCAGTACTTC	15	TRBV15	TRBJ2-5	NA	TRBD1
CASSLGPNSPLHF	TGTGCCAGCAGCTTGGGCCCTAATTCACCCCTCCACTTT	13	TRBV5-6	TRBJ1-6	NA	NA